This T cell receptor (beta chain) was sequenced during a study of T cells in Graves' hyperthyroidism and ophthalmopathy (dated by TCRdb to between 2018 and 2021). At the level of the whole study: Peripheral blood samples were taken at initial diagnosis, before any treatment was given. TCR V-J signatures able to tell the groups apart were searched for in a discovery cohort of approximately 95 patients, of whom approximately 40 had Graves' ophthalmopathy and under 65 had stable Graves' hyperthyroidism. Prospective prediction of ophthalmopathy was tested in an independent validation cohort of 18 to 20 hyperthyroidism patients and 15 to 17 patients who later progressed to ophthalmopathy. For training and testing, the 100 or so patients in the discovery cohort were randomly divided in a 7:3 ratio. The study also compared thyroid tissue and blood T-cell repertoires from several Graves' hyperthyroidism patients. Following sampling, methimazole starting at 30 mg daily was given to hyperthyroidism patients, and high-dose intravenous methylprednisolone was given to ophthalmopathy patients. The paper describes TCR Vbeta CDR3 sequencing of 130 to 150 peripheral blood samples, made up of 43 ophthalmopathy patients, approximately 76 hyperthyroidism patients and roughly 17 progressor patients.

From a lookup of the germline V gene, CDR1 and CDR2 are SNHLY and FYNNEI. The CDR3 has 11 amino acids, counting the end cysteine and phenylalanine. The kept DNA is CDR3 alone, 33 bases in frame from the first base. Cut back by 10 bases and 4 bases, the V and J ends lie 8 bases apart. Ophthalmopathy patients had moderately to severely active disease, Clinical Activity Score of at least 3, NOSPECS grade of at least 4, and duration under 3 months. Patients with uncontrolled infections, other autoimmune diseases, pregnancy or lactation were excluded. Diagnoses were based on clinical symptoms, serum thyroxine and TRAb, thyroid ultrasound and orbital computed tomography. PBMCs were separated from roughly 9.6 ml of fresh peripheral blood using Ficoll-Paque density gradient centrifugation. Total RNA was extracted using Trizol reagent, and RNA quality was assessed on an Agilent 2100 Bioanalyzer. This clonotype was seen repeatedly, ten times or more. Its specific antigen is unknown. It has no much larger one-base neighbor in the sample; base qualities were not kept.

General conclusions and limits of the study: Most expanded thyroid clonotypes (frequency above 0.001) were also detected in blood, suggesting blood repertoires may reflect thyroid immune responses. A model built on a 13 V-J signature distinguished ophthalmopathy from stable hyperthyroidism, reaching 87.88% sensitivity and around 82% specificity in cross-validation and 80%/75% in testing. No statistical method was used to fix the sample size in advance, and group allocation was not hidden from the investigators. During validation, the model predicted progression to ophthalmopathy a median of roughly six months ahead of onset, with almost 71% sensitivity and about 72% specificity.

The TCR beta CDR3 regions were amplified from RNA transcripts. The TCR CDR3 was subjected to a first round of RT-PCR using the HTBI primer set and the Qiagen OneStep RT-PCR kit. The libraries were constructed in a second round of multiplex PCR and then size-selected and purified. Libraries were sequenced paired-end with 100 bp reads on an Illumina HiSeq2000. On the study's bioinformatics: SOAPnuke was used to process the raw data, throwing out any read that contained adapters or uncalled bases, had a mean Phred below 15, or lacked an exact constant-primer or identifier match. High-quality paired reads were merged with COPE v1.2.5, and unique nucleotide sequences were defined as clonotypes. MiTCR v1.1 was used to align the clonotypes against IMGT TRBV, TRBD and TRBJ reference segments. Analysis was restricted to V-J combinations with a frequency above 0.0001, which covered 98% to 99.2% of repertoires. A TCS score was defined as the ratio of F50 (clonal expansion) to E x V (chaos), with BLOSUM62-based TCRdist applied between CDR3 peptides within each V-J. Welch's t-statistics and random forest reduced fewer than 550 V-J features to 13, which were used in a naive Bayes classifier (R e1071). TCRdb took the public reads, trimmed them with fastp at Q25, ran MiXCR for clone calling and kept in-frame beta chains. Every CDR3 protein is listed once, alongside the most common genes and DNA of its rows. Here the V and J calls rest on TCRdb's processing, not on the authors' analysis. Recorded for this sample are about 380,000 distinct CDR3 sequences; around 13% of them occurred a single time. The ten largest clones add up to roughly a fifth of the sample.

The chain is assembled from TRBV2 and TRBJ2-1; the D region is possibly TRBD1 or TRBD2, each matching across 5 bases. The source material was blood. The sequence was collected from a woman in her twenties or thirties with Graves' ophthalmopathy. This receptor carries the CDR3 CAIWGYNEQFF. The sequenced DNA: TGTGCCATTTGGGGGTACAATGAGCAGTTCTTC.